This TCR beta chain was sequenced during a study of beta chain features in type 1 diabetes. Overall study findings and caveats: A moderate, significant TCRB CDR3 shortening appeared in type 1 diabetes across four CD4+ subsets.

The CDR3 is made up of 13 amino acids. Per germline, CDR1 MNHEY and CDR2 SVGAGI. Unmatched junction bases numbered 4, after V lost 6 bases and J lost 8 bases. The whole isolated RNA underwent reverse transcription, so sequencing captured expressed TCRB transcripts. Sequencing was performed with immunoSEQ multiplex PCR; in TCRdb, only in-frame clones are kept and a portion is missing. This table holds a few hundred thousand clones, about 23% found once. The count of this clone is one. The target antigen is unknown. Sequencing was carried out using naive CD4+ T cells from blood. The TCR sequence derives from a woman between 25 and 40 years old with type 1 diabetes. V usage is TRBV6-5 and J usage is TRBJ2-6; 7 bases line up with TRBD1. This CDR3 is CASRRQGTNVLTF. CDR3 DNA sequence: TGTGCCAGCAGGAGACAGGGAACCAACGTCCTGACTTTC.